These 12 T cell receptor beta chains were sequenced from one sample in a study of T-cell reconstitution after alpha-beta-depleted transplantation in children. Unique molecular identifiers tagged the TCRbeta library. TCRdb passed the PCR reads through MiXCR, listing each CDR3 protein once. In the table there are just under 550,000 distinct CDR3 sequences, around 20% of which are singletons. The starting material was PBMCs from the stem cell graft donor, obtained from the stem cell graft. All receptors derive from a human donor who donated a stem cell graft to a child with acute lymphoblastic leukemia.

There are a few counts of this clonotype. The junction departs from germline at one end; a sequencing error may be responsible. V usage is TRBV10-3 and J usage is TRBJ2-7; D possibly corresponds to TRBD2 (5 bases). The CDR3 loop spans 13 amino acids. Germline CDR1 is ENHRY and CDR2 is SYGVKD. CDR3 sequence reads: CAISELGVYEQYF. CDR3 coding DNA: TGTGCCATCAGCGAGTTGGGAGTCTACGAGCAGTACTTC.

This clonotype was seen only a few times. This sequence joins TRBV19 and TRBJ2-1; D unresolved. Germline V gives CDR1 LNHDA, CDR2 SQIVND (reference sequence). The V end was cut by 3 bases, the J end by 0 bases, with 6 bases between. CDR3 length equals 14 residues. CDR3 protein: CASSMSSSYNEQFF. The DNA of the CDR3 is TGTGCCAGTAGTATGTCTAGCTCCTACAATGAGCAGTTCTTC.

This clonotype has only a few counts. The V call is TRBV7-9, the J call TRBJ1-1; a weak D match, TRBD1 (6 bases). The germline V and J ends were trimmed by 6 bases and 1 base, with 12 bases remaining between them. Germline V lookup: CDR1 SEHNR, CDR2 FQNEAQ (reference sequence). This CDR3 is 14 amino acids long. The CDR3 reads CASRTGTPNTEAFF. For the CDR3, the DNA is TGTGCCAGCAGGACCGGGACACCGAACACTGAAGCTTTCTTT.

This clonotype was counted between two and nine times. CDR3 DNA sequence: TGCAGTGCGGAGGGCTACGAGCAGTACTTC. Its protein is CSAEGYEQYF. The chain joins TRBV20-1 to TRBJ2-7; possibly TRBD2 for D (6 bases). CDR1 is DFQATT, CDR2 SNEGSKA, per germline (reference sequence). The V end was cut by 6 bases, the J end by 3 bases, with 6 bases between. The length of the CDR3 is 10 residues.

This clonotype was seen more than once but under ten times. The CDR3 here is CASSPGRAAGANVLTF. CDR3 bases: TGTGCCAGCTCACCCGGCAGGGCCGCTGGGGCCAACGTCCTGACTTTC. This chain uses TRBV18 with TRBJ2-6; possibly TRBD1 for D (5 bases). The V end lost 3 bases, the J end lost 2 bases, and 11 bases lay between the germline ends. Per germline, CDR1 KGHSH and CDR2 LQKENI. This CDR3 comprises 16 residues.

This chain links TRBV27 with TRBJ1-1; TRBD1 is a possible D gene (6 bases). Trimming took 2 bases from V and 0 from J, leaving 19 bases between them. In germline, CDR1 is MNHEY, CDR2 SMNVEV (reference sequence). The CDR3 extends over 18 amino acids. CDR3 DNA: TGTGCCAGCAGTTTAAGGGGGACCCCGAAAGGTGTGAACACTGAAGCTTTCTTT. Translated, it gives CASSLRGTPKGVNTEAFF.

The table lists this clonotype with a few counts. The chain couples TRBV11-1 to TRBJ2-3; tentative D call: TRBD2 (6 bases). The CDR3 runs to 18 residues. Between the trimmed V and J ends, which lost 5 bases and 5 bases, there was a span of 26 bases. From germline, CDR1 is SGHAT and CDR2 FQDESV (reference sequence). The CDR3 sequence: CASSTTVGLPTGEDTQYF. CDR3 nucleotides: TGTGCCAGCAGCACGACCGTTGGGCTACCAACGGGGGAAGATACGCAGTATTTT. Full variable domain (rest looked up from reference TRBV11-1 and TRBJ2-3): EAEVAQSPRYKITEKSQAVAFWCDPISGHATLYWYRQILGQGPELLVQFQDESVVDDSQLPKDRFSAERLKGVDSTLKIQPAELGDSAMYLCASSTTVGLPTGEDTQYFGPGTRLTVL.

The chain combines TRBV6-6 with TRBJ1-2; no reliable D call. CDR3 size: 13 residues. The V and J ends lost 2 bases and 8 bases respectively, with 12 bases between them. Per the germline V gene, CDR1 is MNHNY and CDR2 is SVGAGI (reference sequence). CDR3 sequence: CASSYGRMEGYTF. As DNA, the CDR3 is TGTGCCAGCAGTTACGGGCGTATGGAAGGCTACACCTTC.

This chain joins TRBV5-1 and TRBJ2-5; D unresolved. Germline V gene data show CDR1 as SGHRS and CDR2 as YFSETQ. The length of the CDR3 is 16 residues. The V end was cut by 1 base, the J end by 2 bases, with 15 bases between. The CDR3 DNA reads TGCGCCAGCAGCTTGAAACAGACCCTTCGTCAAGAGACCCAGTACTTC. Protein: CASSLKQTLRQETQYF.

This clonotype was detected only a few times. The rearrangement uses TRBV9 and TRBJ2-1; 10 positions match TRBD2. With V trimmed by 4 bases and J by 7 bases, 11 bases remained unmatched. The germline V gene has CDR1 SGDLS and CDR2 YYNGEE. This CDR3 is 16 amino acids long. The CDR3 DNA follows: TGTGCCAGCAGCCCCCTCGGGACTAGCGAATCGAATGAGCAGTTCTTC. Translated: CASSPLGTSESNEQFF.

The chain is built from TRBV12-3 or TRBV12-4 and TRBJ2-1, with D perhaps TRBD1 (6 bases). This CDR3 has 14 residues. Deletions cut 6 bases from V and 7 bases from J, with 16 bases between. The CDR3 DNA reads as TGTGCCAGCAGCCCGTCAGGGGTTAGTAATGAGCAGTTCTTC. This codes for CASSPSGVSNEQFF.

This clonotype was seen only a few times. The chain has TRBV5-1 and TRBJ2-3; perhaps D is TRBD1 or TRBD2 (5 bases each). V lost 3 bases, J lost 0 bases, and 11 bases lay in between. The germline V gene encodes CDR1 SGHRS and CDR2 YFSETQ. The CDR3 has 15 residues. CDR3 loop: CASSSGTASTDTQYF. For the CDR3, the DNA is TGCGCCAGCAGCTCCGGGACGGCTAGCACAGATACGCAGTATTTT.